This T cell receptor (beta chain) is from a study of cytomegalovirus exposure and HLA in healthy donors. General study points: A later analysis linked a missense DCLRE1C variant to TCR beta V- and J-gene trimming. An analysis done earlier found most TCR beta V segments productive about 87% or about 30% of the time. In vitro confirmation showed three CMV-associated chains to be CMV antigen specific.

With 60 Vbeta and 13 Jbeta primers, the PCR was carried out. Generated by immunoSEQ multiplex PCR, the TCRdb table keeps only in-frame clones and is missing some. There are approximately 120,000 clones in the sample, with roughly 2% held by the top ten. With respect to this clone: The target antigen is unknown.

The CDR3 consists of 17 residues. In germline, CDR1 is SGHDT, CDR2 YYEEEE. Between the trimmed V and J ends, which lost 6 bases and 1 base, there was a span of 22 bases. The clonotype originates from a woman aged 60-70 years in good health and CMV-seronegative. Input material: PBMCs. This chain links TRBV5-6 with TRBJ1-1; D may be TRBD1 (6 bases). The CDR3 loop reads CASTRKGRGTWNTEAFF. The CDR3 coding sequence is TGTGCCAGCACCCGAAAAGGAAGGGGGACGTGGAACACTGAAGCTTTCTTT.